This T cell receptor (beta chain) originates from a study of blood T cell repertoires in COVID-19. In the study overall: The United States, Italy and Spain provided the acute and convalescent COVID-19 samples.

Authors' data handling: Cell counts per sample came from amplifying reference gene primers. Libraries were prepared by immunoSEQ multiplex PCR; TCRdb keeps only in-frame clonotypes and omits some of them. V and J calls plus clone size are reproduced from that table; the DNA served to infer D and trimming. The table shows about 180,000 clones, with approximately 87% occurring only once. The receptor was derived from a woman in her 70s with COVID-19, enrolled during active disease. Sequencing was done on a sample of peripheral blood.

The CDR3 reads CASSPIGISETQYF. In DNA, the CDR3 is TGTGCCAGCAGCCCTATCGGTATCTCAGAGACCCAGTACTTC. The J gene is TRBJ2-5, the V gene TRBV7-9, with D unclear. V was trimmed by 5 bases and J by 4 bases, leaving 14 bases between them. CDR3 length equals 14 residues. Germline lookup yields CDR1 SEHNR and CDR2 FQNEAQ (reference sequence).